What follows describes a single TCR beta chain. The repertoire was sequenced with immunoSEQ multiplex PCR; TCRdb's copy has only in-frame clones and lacks some. The table records approximately 57,000 clones, around 80% of them present only once. This sample is part of a study of OX40 agonist ivuxolimab in advanced cancers. Germline V gene sequence: CDR1 MNHEY, CDR2 SMNVEV (reference sequence). Losses at the gene ends were 6 bases for V and 7 bases for J; bases not matched to a gene: 5. The CDR3 loop spans 14 amino acids. This sequence joins TRBV27 and TRBJ1-6, with 8 bases matching TRBD1. Sequenced here: CD4+ or CD8+ T cells sorted from blood, sampled in a trial of the OX40 agonist ivuxolimab. This clonotype was sampled from an adult with an advanced solid tumor such as melanoma, head and neck, liver or kidney cancer. The CDR3 is CASRRQGRNSPLHF. DNA of the CDR3: TGTGCCAGCAGAAGACAGGGGCGGAATTCACCCCTCCACTTT.